Included here is one T cell receptor beta chain sequence, with context. Every donor contributed ten milliliters of peripheral blood by blood draw. Next came a second PCR, run for about 7 to 12 cycles, which used a sample-barcoded 5' primer along with a J-beta primer mix. Each cDNA molecule received a tag from a template-switch adaptor that had 12 random nucleotides. From the 5' RACE reads, TCRdb called clonotypes with MiXCR, one entry per CDR3 protein. Seen here are approximately 780,000 distinct CDR3 sequences, roughly 24% observed once, and the top ten hold around 2.9%. This CDR3 is 11 amino acids long. Germline CDR1 and CDR2: SGHAT and FQNNGV. This sample was taken from a study of blood T cells in healthy people across ages. A further study also used this sample, focusing on T cells of mothers and their children. As reported in that work: For cDNA synthesis, the complete extracted RNA was used (roughly 1.5 ug per 15 ul).

Sample: blood. The TCR originated in a boy aged 5 to 17 in good health. The chain recombines TRBV11-2 with TRBJ2-5; TRBD1 is a possible D gene (5 bases). The DNA matches TRBJ2-1 better at its end, which makes the J call doubtful. DNA for the CDR3: TGTGCCAGCAAAACAGGCAATGAGCAGTTCTTC. Its protein is CASKTGNEQFF.